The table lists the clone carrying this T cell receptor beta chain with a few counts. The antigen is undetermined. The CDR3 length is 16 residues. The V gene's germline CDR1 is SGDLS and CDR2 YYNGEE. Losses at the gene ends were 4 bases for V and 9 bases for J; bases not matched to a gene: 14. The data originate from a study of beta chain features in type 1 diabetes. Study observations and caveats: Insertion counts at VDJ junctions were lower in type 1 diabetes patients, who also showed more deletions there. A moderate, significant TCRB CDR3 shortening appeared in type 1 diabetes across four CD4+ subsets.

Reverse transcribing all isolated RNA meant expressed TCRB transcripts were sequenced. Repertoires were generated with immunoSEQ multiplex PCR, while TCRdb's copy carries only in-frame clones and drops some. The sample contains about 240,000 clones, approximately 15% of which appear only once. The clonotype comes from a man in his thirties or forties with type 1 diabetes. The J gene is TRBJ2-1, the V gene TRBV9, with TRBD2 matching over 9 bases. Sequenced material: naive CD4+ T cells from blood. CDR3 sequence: CASSPVDLAGRGEQFF. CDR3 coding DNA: TGTGCCAGCAGCCCAGTAGACCTAGCGGGGAGGGGTGAGCAGTTCTTC.